The 27 T cell receptor beta chains listed next were all sequenced from one sample in a study of CD8 T cells in Susac syndrome. Random hexamers primed reverse transcription of about 0.45 to 1 ug RNA. MiXCR, applied by TCRdb to the immunoSEQ multiplex PCR reads, yields one record per CDR3 protein. The table includes 120,000 or so distinct CDR3 sequences, nearly 95% detected once. The sequencing input was CD4+ T cells from PBMCs. The receptor set was obtained from a human donor in good health.

The V call is TRBV7-2, the J call TRBJ2-1; no clear D gene. Germline values: CDR1 SGHTA, CDR2 FQGNSA. This CDR3 is 15 amino acids long. Trimming removed 1 base from V and 0 bases from J, with 7 bases in between. CDR3 nucleotide sequence: TGTGCCAGCAGCTTAGAGAGTGCCTCCTACAATGAGCAGTTCTTC. This codes for CASSLESASYNEQFF.

The chain recombines TRBV30 with TRBJ2-6; D is uncertain. Germline CDR1 is GTSNPN and CDR2 is SVGIG (reference sequence). CDR3 length equals 13 residues. V was cut by 5 bases and J by 0 bases, with 5 bases left in between. CDR3 bases: TGTGCCTGGGATCCCTCTGGGGCCAACGTCCTGACTTTC. This gives the protein CAWDPSGANVLTF.

The chain recombines TRBV7-9 with TRBJ2-7, with unresolved D. The CDR3 has 18 amino acids. Trimming left V 4 bases short and J 7 bases short, with 29 bases between. The germline V gene has CDR1 SEHNR and CDR2 FQNEAQ (reference sequence). Here the CDR3 reads CASSSSSSLTPPGGEQYF. DNA of the CDR3: TGTGCCAGCAGCTCCTCTTCATCCTTGACTCCCCCGGGCGGTGAGCAGTACTTC. The full variable domain, in which reference TRBV7-9 and TRBJ2-7 provide the parts outside the CDR3, is DTGVSQNPRHKITKRGQNVTFRCDPISEHNRLYWYRQTLGQGPEFLTYFQNEAQLEKSRLLSDRFSAERPKGSFSTLEIQRTEQGDSAMYLCASSSSSSLTPPGGEQYFGPGTRLTVT.

The DNA for the CDR3 is TGTGCCAGCAGTTCCCTTGAGGGGGGCTATGGCTACACCTTC. Translation gives CASSSLEGGYGYTF. This chain links TRBV27 with TRBJ1-2, with D possibly TRBD1 on 6 matching bases. Per germline, CDR1 MNHEY and CDR2 SMNVEV (reference sequence). The CDR3 is 14 amino acids. Deletions cut 4 bases from V and 4 bases from J, with 13 bases between.

The chain has TRBV11-2 and TRBJ2-3; D call uncertain. The germline V gene has CDR1 SGHAT and CDR2 FQNNGV. Trimming stripped 1 base from V and 0 bases from J, with 8 bases between. This CDR3 has 15 amino acids. CDR3 sequence: CASSLVVGSTDTQYF. CDR3 sequence (DNA): TGTGCCAGCAGCTTAGTAGTCGGGAGCACAGATACGCAGTATTTT.

This chain uses TRBV30 with TRBJ1-1; D not certain. V lost 2 bases to trimming and J lost 0 bases, with 7 bases between them. The CDR3 sequence is 13 residues long. The germline V gene encodes CDR1 GTSNPN and CDR2 SVGIG (reference sequence). DNA of the CDR3: TGTGCCTGGAGTAGCCTCGTGAACACTGAAGCTTTCTTT. It specifies CAWSSLVNTEAFF. The complete variable domain, with remaining parts taken from reference TRBV30 and TRBJ1-1, reads SQTIHQWPATLVQPVGSPLSLECTVEGTSNPNLYWYRQAAGRGLQLLFYSVGIGQISSEVPQNLSASRPQDRQFILSSKKLLLSDSGFYLCAWSSLVNTEAFFGQGTRLTVV.

V gene TRBV5-1 combines with J gene TRBJ1-2, with 7 bases identical to TRBD1. The CDR3 sequence is 13 residues long. The V and J ends lost 4 bases and 2 bases, in that order; junction bases with no gene match: 2. The germline CDR1 and CDR2 sequences are SGHRS and YFSETQ. CDR3 in amino acids: CASSRGQNYGYTF. In nucleotides, the CDR3 is TGCGCCAGCAGCAGGGGACAGAACTATGGCTACACCTTC. Full variable domain (remainder filled in from reference TRBV5-1 and TRBJ1-2): KAGVTQTPRYLIKTRGQQVTLSCSPISGHRSVSWYQQTPGQGLQFLFEYFSETQRNKGNFPGRFSGRQFSNSRSEMNVSTLELGDSALYLCASSRGQNYGYTFGSGTRLTVV.

The J gene is TRBJ2-5, the V gene TRBV27; D gene uncertain. V was trimmed by 8 bases and J by 5 bases, leaving 9 bases between them. Germline CDR1 MNHEY, CDR2 SMNVEV (reference sequence). The CDR3 spans 11 residues. This CDR3 reads CASGGGETQYF. The DNA of the CDR3 is TGTGCCAGCGGCGGTGGGGAGACCCAGTACTTC.

V usage is TRBV3-1 and J usage is TRBJ1-1; a weak D match, TRBD1 (5 bases). V dropped 1 base and J dropped 2 bases, with 8 bases sitting between them. CDR1 LGHDT and CDR2 YNNKEL come from the germline V gene (reference sequence). CDR3 size: 14 residues. CDR3 in amino acids: CASSQVGVNTEAFF. CDR3 DNA sequence: TGTGCCAGCAGCCAAGTGGGGGTCAACACTGAAGCTTTCTTT.

The chain carries TRBV28 and TRBJ1-1; D possibly corresponds to TRBD1 (6 bases). Germline V lookup: CDR1 MDHEN, CDR2 SYDVKM. The CDR3 totals 11 residues. Trimming took off 8 bases at V and 6 bases at J, with 10 bases between the two ends. The CDR3 region is CASGGQAEAFF. The CDR3 bases are TGTGCCAGCGGGGGGCAAGCTGAAGCTTTCTTT.

This clonotype has just one count. V is TRBV6-5 and J is TRBJ1-1, with D possibly matching TRBD1 (5 bases). CDR1 MNHEY and CDR2 SVGAGI come from the germline V gene. Trimming took 6 bases from V and 3 from J, leaving 17 bases between them. This CDR3 comprises 15 residues. DNA of the CDR3: TGTGCCAGCAGAAAGGGTAGGCGGGGGGACACTGAAGCTTTCTTT. Translated, it gives CASRKGRRGDTEAFF.

This clonotype was observed once. This chain uses TRBV28 with TRBJ2-5; D is perhaps TRBD1 (6 bases). Germline CDR1 and CDR2: MDHEN and SYDVKM. The CDR3 totals 15 residues. V lost 0 bases and J 1 base, leaving 9 bases between the germline ends. The CDR3 sequence is CASSLWARGQETQYF. The DNA for the CDR3 is TGTGCCAGCAGTTTATGGGCCAGGGGCCAAGAGACCCAGTACTTC.

This clonotype was detected once. This chain joins TRBV12-3 or TRBV12-4 and TRBJ2-7; 7 bases agree with TRBD2. The J segment lost 3 bases and the V segment lost 3 bases, leaving 11 bases of the junction unmatched. This CDR3 has 16 amino acids. The CDR3 DNA follows: TGTGCCAGCAGTTTGGGTTCGAGGCTAGCGGTCTACGAGCAGTACTTC. This gives the protein CASSLGSRLAVYEQYF.

This sequence joins TRBV5-1 and TRBJ2-3, with D unresolved. V shed 0 bases and J shed 3 bases, with 8 bases lying between them. The CDR3 consists of 14 residues. Germline CDR1 and CDR2: SGHRS and YFSETQ. The CDR3 is CASSLEEITDTQYF. The CDR3 DNA reads as TGCGCCAGCAGCTTGGAAGAGATTACAGATACGCAGTATTTT.

The chain carries TRBV5-1 and TRBJ1-1; D is possibly TRBD1 (6 bases). The CDR3 totals 17 residues. V was clipped by 6 bases and J by 0 bases, with 21 bases between them. From germline, CDR1 is SGHRS and CDR2 YFSETQ. Here the CDR3 reads CASTPSVGTSMNTEAFF. In nucleotides, the CDR3 is TGCGCCAGCACCCCGTCAGTGGGGACATCAATGAACACTGAAGCTTTCTTT.

V usage is TRBV5-4 and J usage is TRBJ2-7; the match to TRBD2 covers 13 bases. Germline V gene data show CDR1 as SGHNT and CDR2 as YYREEE (reference sequence). V dropped 5 bases and J dropped 7; count of bases not matched to a gene: 6. CDR3 size: 14 residues. The CDR3 sequence is CASRRLAGGEEQYF. As DNA, the CDR3 is TGTGCCAGCAGACGACTAGCGGGAGGAGAGGAGCAGTACTTC.

J is TRBJ2-7 and V is TRBV28, with D possibly called TRBD1 or TRBD2 (5 bases each). Germline CDR1 and CDR2: MDHEN and SYDVKM. The CDR3 has 13 residues. Trimming shortened V by 6 bases and J by 2 bases, and 11 bases separated the two germline ends. The CDR3 DNA sequence: TGTGCCAGCAGATCTGGGGGAACCTACGAGCAGTACTTC. Protein: CASRSGGTYEQYF.

The chain recombines TRBV13 with TRBJ2-7; TRBD1 agrees at 8 bases. The CDR3 consists of 14 residues. The V and J ends lost 5 bases and 4 bases, in that order; junction bases with no gene match: 7. Germline loops: CDR1 PRHDT, CDR2 FYEKMQ (reference sequence). The CDR3 nucleotides read TGTGCCAGCAGCCAGGGACAGGCGATATACGAGCAGTACTTC. It specifies CASSQGQAIYEQYF.

The V gene is TRBV12-3 or TRBV12-4, the J gene TRBJ2-7; D not certain. Trimming took 1 base from V and 6 from J, leaving 7 bases between them. This CDR3 has 12 residues. The chain's CDR3 is CASSLDLREQYF. DNA of the CDR3: TGTGCCAGCAGTTTAGATCTCCGCGAGCAGTACTTC.

The chain recombines TRBV19 with TRBJ1-2; maybe TRBD1 (6 bases). This CDR3 spans 15 amino acids. CDR1 is LNHDA and CDR2 is SQIVND in the germline V gene (reference sequence). The ends were cut back, 3 bases at V and 3 bases at J, with 14 bases in the middle. The CDR3 DNA sequence: TGTGCCAGTAGTATCGAACAGACAGGAGACTATGGCTACACCTTC. Translating it yields CASSIEQTGDYGYTF.

DNA of the CDR3: TGCAGCGCCCGCACCCCTAGGGGGGAGGGCCGCACCGGGGAGCTGTTTTTT. This gives the protein CSARTPRGEGRTGELFF. The genes are TRBV29-1 and TRBJ2-2, with D maybe TRBD2 (7 bases). This CDR3 comprises 17 residues. V gave up 7 bases and J gave up 4 bases, with 25 bases separating them. Germline V lookup: CDR1 SQVTM, CDR2 ANQGSEA.

The chain employs TRBV3-1 and TRBJ2-1; perhaps TRBD2 as D (5 bases). This CDR3 region has 13 residues. Trimming shortened V by 2 bases and J by 8 bases, and 10 bases separated the two germline ends. Germline-derived CDR1 and CDR2 are LGHDT and YNNKEL (reference sequence). CDR3 sequence reads: CASSQFLADEQFF. As DNA, the CDR3 is TGTGCCAGCAGCCAATTTCTAGCCGATGAGCAGTTCTTC.

The chain is built from TRBV20-1 and TRBJ2-7; possibly TRBD2 for D (5 bases). This CDR3 is 16 amino acids long. Trimming removed 2 bases at V and 2 bases at J, with 19 bases between. CDR1 DFQATT and CDR2 SNEGSKA come from the germline V gene (reference sequence). The CDR3 DNA is TGCAGTGCTAGACTTTCGGGAACACATGGGGCCTACGAGCAGTACTTC. Translated: CSARLSGTHGAYEQYF.

This clonotype has just one count. V and J are TRBV28 and TRBJ2-6, with 9 bases aligning to TRBD1. Germline V lookup: CDR1 MDHEN, CDR2 SYDVKM. V trimming: 2 bases; J trimming: 0 bases; junction bases outside the gene matches: 8. The CDR3 has 19 residues. CDR3: CASSLPTGQGTSGANVLTF. In DNA form, the CDR3 reads TGTGCCAGCAGTTTACCCACGGGACAGGGAACCTCTGGGGCCAACGTCCTGACTTTC.

The chain joins TRBV18 to TRBJ2-1, with D unclear. The CDR3 sequence is 16 residues long. Germline V gene sequence: CDR1 KGHSH, CDR2 LQKENI. The ends were cut back, 6 bases at V and 2 bases at J, with 17 bases in the middle. The CDR3 is CASSPASGFPYNEQFF. The CDR3, as DNA: TGTGCCAGCTCCCCGGCGTCAGGATTCCCCTACAATGAGCAGTTCTTC.

This chain links TRBV7-2 with TRBJ2-3; 8 bases fit TRBD1. J lost 0 bases, V lost 5 bases, and 7 bases had no gene match. In germline, CDR1 is SGHTA, CDR2 FQGNSA. The CDR3 contains 16 residues. CDR3 in amino acids: CASSKRDRRSTDTQYF. CDR3 nucleotide sequence: TGTGCCAGCAGCAAACGGGACAGGCGTAGCACAGATACGCAGTATTTT. The full variable domain, its missing parts supplied by reference TRBV7-2 and TRBJ2-3, is GAGVSQSPSNKVTEKGKDVELRCDPISGHTALYWYRQSLGQGLEFLIYFQGNSAPDKSGLPSDRFSAERTGGSVSTLTIQRTQQEDSAVYLCASSKRDRRSTDTQYFGPGTRLTVL.

V gene TRBV3-1 combines with J gene TRBJ2-1; 8 nucleotides line up with TRBD2. V trimming: 5 bases; J trimming: 10 bases; junction bases outside the gene matches: 7. This CDR3 contains 13 residues. From germline, CDR1 is LGHDT and CDR2 YNNKEL (reference sequence). CDR3 in DNA: TGTGCCAGCAGCTTTAGCGGGATGGAAGAGCAGTTCTTC. Its translation is CASSFSGMEEQFF.